This is a list of T cell receptor beta chains from one sample in a study of ipilimumab plus nivolumab after autologous stem cell transplantation. Data came from immunoSEQ multiplex PCR; TCRdb stores just in-frame clones and leaves some out. The table includes 15,000 or so clones, about 72% detected once. The sample in question was PBMCs, obtained in a trial of ipilimumab plus nivolumab as post-transplant consolidation. The receptors come from a male donor with diffuse large B-cell lymphoma. CDR3s include the opening cysteine and the closing phenylalanine or tryptophan. D genes are given only for firm matches. The size of a clone is reported for some rows only, either as once, few or many, or as a class for expanded clones.

size | D | length | J | V | DNA | CDR3
NA | TRBD1 | 14 | TRBJ2-7 | TRBV10-3 | TGTGCCATCACCGCCGGGACAGGGTTCGACGAGCAGTACTTC | CAITAGTGFDEQYF
NA | NA | 15 | TRBJ2-1 | TRBV30 | TGTGCCTGGAGTGGAAAGACAGGTCACTGGAATGAGCAGTTCTTC | CAWSGKTGHWNEQFF
NA | NA | 18 | TRBJ2-7 | TRBV4-2 | TGTGCCAGCAGCCAAGGAGGCCGCCGGTTGAGGACCTCCTACGAGCAGTACTTC | CASSQGGRRLRTSYEQYF
NA | NA | 14 | TRBJ2-3 | TRBV7-9 | TGTGCCAGCAGCTTAGCGGGAGGCACAGATACGCAGTATTTT | CASSLAGGTDTQYF
few | NA | 13 | TRBJ1-1 | TRBV4-1 | TGCGCCAGCAGCCAAGAAGTGGGTTTTACAGCTTTCTTT | CASSQEVGFTAFF
NA | NA | 13 | TRBJ1-2 | TRBV11-2 | TGTGCCAGCAGCTTAGGACAGGCCTATGGCTACACCTTC | CASSLGQAYGYTF
NA | NA | 15 | TRBJ2-4 | TRBV5-1 | TGCGCCAGCAGCTTGGGAGGGGCTGCCAAAAACATTCAGTACTTC | CASSLGGAAKNIQYF
NA | TRBD1 | 15 | TRBJ1-2 | TRBV9 | TGTGCCAGCAGCGTAGGTCCGGGACAGGGGCGAGGCTACACCTTC | CASSVGPGQGRGYTF
NA | NA | 13 | TRBJ2-7 | TRBV5-1 | TGCGCCAGCAGCTTGGAAGGTCCGTACGAGCAGTACTTC | CASSLEGPYEQYF
few | NA | 14 | TRBJ2-5 | TRBV6-1 | TGTGCCAGCAGTGAACCTCTAGGCCTCGGGACCCAGTACTTC | CASSEPLGLGTQYF
many | TRBD1 | 14 | TRBJ1-4 | TRBV6-6 | TGTGCCAGCAGTTTACAGGGGGGATATGAAAAACTGTTTTTT | CASSLQGGYEKLFF
NA | NA | 12 | TRBJ1-2 | TRBV5-6 | TGTGCCAGCAGCCTTCGTAACTATGGCTACACCTTC | CASSLRNYGYTF
NA | NA | 12 | TRBJ2-2 | TRBV30 | TGTGCCTGGACGGCGAACGCCGGGGAGCTGTTTTTT | CAWTANAGELFF
NA | TRBD1 | 15 | TRBJ2-2 | TRBV19 | TGTGCCAGCCGCCTAGCGACAGGGGACACCGGGGAGCTGTTTTTT | CASRLATGDTGELFF
NA | NA | 14 | TRBJ1-2 | TRBV6-1 | TGTGCCAGCAGTGAATCCCGGGGCGCCTATGGCTACACCTTC | CASSESRGAYGYTF
NA | TRBD2 | 15 | TRBJ2-5 | TRBV10-1 | TGCGCCAGCAGGGGACTAGCGGGGTGGCCGGAGACCCAGTACTTC | CASRGLAGWPETQYF
NA | NA | 13 | TRBJ1-4 | TRBV7-9 | TGTGCCACCTCACTTGGAGGAAGTGAAAAACTGTTTTTT | CATSLGGSEKLFF
NA | NA | 14 | TRBJ1-4 | TRBV27 | TGTGCCAGCTCCCCCGGCCAGATTAATGAAAAACTGTTTTTT | CASSPGQINEKLFF
NA | NA | 12 | TRBJ2-1 | TRBV29-1 | TGCAGCGTATCCGGGACAATGGTTGAGCAGTTCTTC | CSVSGTMVEQFF
NA | TRBD2 | 15 | TRBJ2-7 | TRBV5-4 | TGTGCCAGCAGCATAATAGCGGGAGCCTCCTACGAGCAGTACTTC | CASSIIAGASYEQYF
NA | NA | 13 | TRBJ1-2 | TRBV19 | TGTGCCAGTAGTATAGCTGAGGGTTATGGCTACACCTTC | CASSIAEGYGYTF
NA | NA | 13 | TRBJ2-7 | TRBV5-6 | TGTGCCAGCAGCGGCGGAGGAGCCTACGAGCAGTACTTC | CASSGGGAYEQYF
NA | TRBD2 | 14 | TRBJ2-3 | TRBV4-1 | TGCGCCAGCAGCCACTTCTCCTCTAGCGGAACGCAGTATTTT | CASSHFSSSGTQYF
few | NA | 13 | TRBJ1-6 | TRBV4-3 | TGCGCCAGCACCTGGGATTTTAATTCACCCCTCCACTTT | CASTWDFNSPLHF
NA | NA | 14 | TRBJ1-2 | TRBV18 | TGTGCCAGCTCACAGACCAGGGACTACTATGGCTACACCTTC | CASSQTRDYYGYTF
NA | TRBD2 | 15 | TRBJ2-3 | TRBV7-3 | TGTGCCAGCAGCTTAGCGGGAGGGAGCACAGATACGCAGTATTTT | CASSLAGGSTDTQYF
NA | NA | 14 | TRBJ1-2 | TRBV7-2 | TGTGCCAGCAGCTTCCGGGGGTTGAGGTATGGCTACACCTTC | CASSFRGLRYGYTF
NA | NA | 13 | TRBJ2-2 | TRBV7-3 | TGTGCCAGCAGCTTATCTTTCACCGGGGAGCTGTTTTTT | CASSLSFTGELFF
NA | NA | 13 | TRBJ2-7 | TRBV29-1 | TGCAGCGTTGCTGGACAGCGCAACTACGAGCAGTACTTC | CSVAGQRNYEQYF
NA | TRBD1 | 13 | TRBJ2-7 | TRBV15 | TGTGCCACCAGCGTCGGGACAGGCTACGAGCAGTACTTC | CATSVGTGYEQYF
NA | NA | 12 | TRBJ1-1 | TRBV2 | TGTGCCAGCAGTGACGCCGCTGGTGAAGCTTTCTTT | CASSDAAGEAFF
once | NA | 12 | TRBJ2-7 | TRBV27 | TGTGCCAGCAGTCGGGTGACCGGCGAGCAGTACTTC | CASSRVTGEQYF
NA | NA | 15 | TRBJ2-5 | TRBV7-3 | TGTGCCAGCAGCTTAATTTCTGGGGGCCAAGAGACCCAGTACTTC | CASSLISGGQETQYF
NA | NA | 14 | TRBJ1-1 | TRBV14 | TGTGCCAGCAGCCAAGAACAGGCTAAGACTGAAGCTTTCTTT | CASSQEQAKTEAFF
NA | TRBD2 | 15 | TRBJ2-1 | TRBV9 | TGTGCCAGCAGCGTAATTAGCGGGAATTACAATGAGCAGTTCTTC | CASSVISGNYNEQFF
many | NA | 12 | TRBJ2-7 | TRBV6-1 | TGTGCCACTACGACGGGGCGCGGCGAGCAGTACTTC | CATTTGRGEQYF
once | TRBD2 | 15 | TRBJ2-7 | TRBV5-1 | TGCGCCAGCAGCTTGGGACTAGCGATCGGCTACGAGCAGTACTTC | CASSLGLAIGYEQYF
medium-sized | NA | 11 | TRBJ2-7 | TRBV10-1 | TGCGCCAGCAGTAAGGGTTACGAGCAGTACTTC | CASSKGYEQYF
NA | NA | 13 | TRBJ1-4 | TRBV28 | TGTGCCAGCAAGGAGACAGCTGATGAAAAACTGTTTTTT | CASKETADEKLFF
NA | NA | 14 | TRBJ2-2 | TRBV28 | TGTGCCAGCAGTTTCTCTAGCGTCGCCGGGGAGCTGTTTTTT | CASSFSSVAGELFF
once | NA | 12 | TRBJ1-5 | TRBV19 | TGTGCCAGTAGTTTCCCCTTTCAGCCCCAGCATTTT | CASSFPFQPQHF
NA | NA | 12 | TRBJ1-2 | TRBV7-2 | TGTGCCAGCAGCCCCTCCTACTATGGCTACACCTTC | CASSPSYYGYTF
NA | NA | 15 | TRBJ1-2 | TRBV19 | TGTGCCAGTAGTTCAGGACCCAAGCAGTGGTATGGCTACACCTTC | CASSSGPKQWYGYTF
few | NA | 13 | TRBJ2-5 | TRBV5-1 | TGCGCCAGCAGCGACCTCCGAAAAGAGACCCAGTACTTC | CASSDLRKETQYF
few | NA | 11 | TRBJ2-7 | TRBV7-8 | TGTGCCAGCAGCAGGGGGATAGAGCAGTACTTC | CASSRGIEQYF
few | NA | 15 | TRBJ2-4 | TRBV5-1 | TGCGCCAGCAGCTTGCCTCAGGACGCCAAAAACATTCAGTACTTC | CASSLPQDAKNIQYF
few | TRBD2 | 15 | TRBJ2-7 | TRBV27 | TGTGCCAGCAGTTTATCTCCTGCCCGGGAGGACGAGCAGTACTTC | CASSLSPAREDEQYF
NA | NA | 14 | TRBJ1-3 | TRBV19 | TGTGCCAGTAGTATCGTTTCATCGGGAAACACCATATATTTT | CASSIVSSGNTIYF
medium-sized | NA | 15 | TRBJ2-7 | TRBV2 | TGTGCCAGCAGTGAAGCTGGCGGTTCCGCCTACGAGCAGTACTTC | CASSEAGGSAYEQYF
many | TRBD2 | 15 | TRBJ2-7 | TRBV11-2 | TGTGCCAGCAGCTTAACGGGGACTAGCGGCTACGAGCAGTACTTC | CASSLTGTSGYEQYF
NA | NA | 12 | TRBJ1-1 | TRBV7-6 | TGTGCCAGCAGCTTATGGGGGGGGGTAGCTTTCTTT | CASSLWGGVAFF
NA | TRBD1 | 14 | TRBJ1-6 | TRBV14 | TGTGCCAGCAGCCCCGGGACAGGGTGGAGGCCCCTCCACTTT | CASSPGTGWRPLHF
NA | NA | 14 | TRBJ2-2 | TRBV18 | TGTGCCAGCTCACCGGGACGAGACACCGGGGAGCTGTTTTTT | CASSPGRDTGELFF
NA | TRBD2 | 17 | TRBJ2-2 | TRBV27 | TGTGCCAGCAGTTTCCTAGCGGGGGCCGGTAACACCGGGGAGCTGTTTTTT | CASSFLAGAGNTGELFF
few | TRBD1 | 15 | TRBJ1-5 | TRBV28 | TGTGCCAGCAGTCCACCGACAGGGGACAATCAGCCCCAGCATTTT | CASSPPTGDNQPQHF
NA | NA | 15 | TRBJ1-2 | TRBV27 | TGTGCCAGCAGTTTGGAGCCAGGGGTAAACTATGGCTACACCTTC | CASSLEPGVNYGYTF
NA | NA | 13 | TRBJ2-2 | TRBV2 | TGTGCCAGCTGGGTAGGGTGGGCCGGGGAGCTGTTTTTT | CASWVGWAGELFF